Listed here is a single TCR beta chain. Its antigen is not identified. This sample is drawn from a study of beta chain features in type 1 diabetes. General observations from the study: Shortening that was moderate but significant affected the TCRB CDR3s of Type 1 diabetes patients in all four CD4+ subsets. Type 1 diabetes patients had fewer VDJ junction insertions and more deletions.

Germline assignment: CDR1 SGHTA and CDR2 FQGNSA. CDR3 length: 12 amino acids. V was trimmed by 5 bases and J by 5 bases, leaving 9 bases between them. Donors contributed one heparinised blood draw apiece, averaging roughly 100 mL. The isolated RNA, all of it, was reverse transcribed, so expressed TCRB transcripts were what got sequenced. Naive, central memory and regulatory T cell samples produced a mean of about 3.5 million reads. The method was immunoSEQ multiplex PCR; TCRdb's version includes in-frame clones alone and lacks a portion of them. Of 600,000 or so clones in the sample, around 12% are singletons; the top ten hold roughly 0.11%.

The clonotype was recovered from a man under 40 with type 1 diabetes. The rearrangement uses TRBV7-2 and TRBJ1-2; D call uncertain. Source material: naive CD4+ T cells from blood. CDR3 region: CASSPVYYGYTF. The CDR3 DNA reads as TGTGCCAGCAGCCCGGTTTATTATGGCTACACCTTC.